Below, 26 T cell receptor beta chains from the same sample are listed, as sequenced in a study of T cells in Graves' hyperthyroidism and ophthalmopathy. RNA transcripts served as the template for amplifying TCR beta CDR3 regions. Using the HTBI primer set, a first-round RT-PCR was run on the TCR CDR3. TCRdb analysed the multiplex PCR reads with MiXCR anew, one entry per CDR3 protein. Seen here are about 480,000 distinct CDR3 sequences, around 14% observed once, and the top ten hold 15% to 20%. Specimen: blood. The source of these receptors is a woman younger than 30 with Graves' hyperthyroidism.

In its sample, this clonotype was seen many times. V is TRBV11-1 and J is TRBJ2-7, with 7 bases aligning to TRBD2. CDR1 is SGHAT, CDR2 FQDESV, per germline (reference sequence). This CDR3 region has 15 residues. The V and J ends lost 3 bases and 2 bases, in that order; junction bases with no gene match: 7. The CDR3 nucleotides read TGTGCCAGCAGCTTTGAGCGGGACTCAACCTACGAGCAGTACTTC. Its protein is CASSFERDSTYEQYF.

This clonotype was seen ten or more times. J is TRBJ1-1 and V is TRBV2; D not certain. V shed 3 bases and J shed 1 base, with 9 bases lying between them. The germline V gene has CDR1 SNHLY and CDR2 FYNNEI. The CDR3 is made up of 14 amino acids. CDR3 sequence (DNA): TGTGCCAGCAGTGATGAAAGACGGAACACTGAAGCTTTCTTT. Its translation: CASSDERRNTEAFF.

The rearrangement links TRBV5-1 to TRBJ2-1; 9 nucleotides line up with TRBD1. Germline V gene data show CDR1 as SGHRS and CDR2 as YFSETQ. CDR3 length: 16 amino acids. V shed 5 bases and J 9 bases; nucleotides not matched to a gene: 15. The CDR3 sequence is CASRVAGGQGGSEQFF. The CDR3 nucleotides are TGCGCCAGCAGGGTGGCCGGGGGACAGGGAGGGAGTGAGCAGTTCTTC.

This clonotype was counted at least ten times. The CDR3 loop reads CASSPSSGRGLEQFF. CDR3 sequence (DNA): TGTGCCAGCAGCCCCTCTAGCGGGAGAGGATTGGAGCAGTTCTTC. The chain is built from TRBV14 and TRBJ2-1; 10 bases line up with TRBD2. J gave up 10 bases and V 4 bases, and 10 bases lay outside the gene matches. This CDR3 region has 15 residues. From germline, CDR1 is SGHDN and CDR2 FVKESK.

This clonotype was recorded at least ten times. This chain joins TRBV6-2 or TRBV6-3 and TRBJ2-2; D might be TRBD1 or TRBD2, each matching 6 bases. Trimming stripped 4 bases from V and 3 bases from J, with 12 bases between. The CDR3 length is 15 residues. CDR1 is MNHEY, CDR2 SVGEGT, per germline. Written as DNA, the CDR3 is TGTGCCAGCAGTTTCCGGGGGCCAGACACCGGGGAGCTGTTTTTT. This encodes CASSFRGPDTGELFF.

J is TRBJ2-4 and V is TRBV19, with D tentatively TRBD2 (5 bases). Germline assignment: CDR1 LNHDA and CDR2 SQIVND (reference sequence). Trimming left V 6 bases short and J 1 base short, with 22 bases between. This CDR3 comprises 18 residues. The CDR3 region has the DNA TGTGCCAGTAGGGTGCGCCACCGGTTGTTAGCGGCCAAAAACATTCAGTACTTC. As protein: CASRVRHRLLAAKNIQYF.

Ten or more counts support this clonotype. The V gene is TRBV25-1, the J gene TRBJ2-5, with TRBD2 matching over 12 bases. The germline V gene encodes CDR1 MGHDK and CDR2 SYGVNS. With 5 bases clipped from V and 3 bases from J, the junction kept 7 bases outside the gene matches. CDR3 length: 16 residues. CDR3 sequence (DNA): TGTGCCAGCAGTCCCCGGACTAGCGGGACCGAAGAGACCCAGTACTTC. Translated, it gives CASSPRTSGTEETQYF.

The CDR3 bases are TGTGCCAGCAGCCATGGGGACTTGACCTACGAGCAGTACGTC. Translated, it gives CASSHGDLTYEQYV. V is TRBV7-9 and J is TRBJ2-7; D is possibly TRBD2 (6 bases). V lost 5 bases to trimming and J lost 2 bases, with 13 bases between them. CDR3 length: 14 amino acids. From germline, CDR1 is SEHNR and CDR2 FQNEAQ (reference sequence).

This clonotype turned up a few times. This rearrangement joins TRBV6-1 to TRBJ2-3; D might be TRBD1 (5 bases). CDR1 MNHNS and CDR2 SASEGT come from the germline V gene. Between the trimmed V and J ends, which lost 7 bases and 6 bases, there was a span of 17 bases. CDR3 length equals 14 residues. CDR3: CASIGRASADTQYF. The DNA of the CDR3 is TGTGCCAGCATCGGCAGGGCCTCCGCCGATACGCAGTATTTT.

This clonotype was observed at least ten times. At one boundary the junction diverges from the germline segment, which might be a read error. This sequence joins TRBV7-2 and TRBJ1-2, with 9 bases matching TRBD1. Germline CDR1 reads SGHTA; CDR2 reads FQGNSA. The CDR3 runs to 17 residues. The CDR3 loop reads CASNLIGTGIFGHGYTF. The DNA of the CDR3 is TGTGCCAGCAACTTAATAGGGACAGGGATCTTTGGACATGGCTACACCTTC.

This clonotype has only a few counts. The chain joins TRBV9 to TRBJ1-1; D remains ambiguous. Germline V gene sequence: CDR1 SGDLS, CDR2 YYNGEE. Trimming shortened V by 0 bases and J by 0 bases, and 9 bases separated the two germline ends. CDR3 length: 15 residues. CDR3 sequence reads: CASSVAPTLNTEAFF. The CDR3 bases are TGTGCCAGCAGCGTAGCCCCCACATTGAACACTGAAGCTTTCTTT.

A note on this clonotype: A much bigger clone sits one base away, suggesting this may be a read error. The chain links TRBV30 to TRBJ1-2; D remains ambiguous. Germline V gene data show CDR1 as GTSNPN and CDR2 as SVGIG (reference sequence). The CDR3 sequence is 13 residues long. CDR3 DNA sequence: TGTGCCTGGAGTCTAACACCTAACTATTGCTACACCTTC. It yields the protein CAWSLTPNYCYTF.

This clonotype was picked up many times. The chain has TRBV3-1 and TRBJ1-5; D ambiguous. V was clipped by 1 base and J by 6 bases, with 16 bases between them. This CDR3 contains 16 residues. Germline V gene lookup returns CDR1 LGHDT and CDR2 YNNKEL (reference sequence). The CDR3 sequence is CASSQGARGVLQPQHF. CDR3 nucleotide sequence: TGTGCCAGCAGCCAAGGTGCACGAGGCGTACTTCAGCCCCAGCATTTT.

This clonotype has ten or more counts. The V gene is TRBV11-3, the J gene TRBJ2-1, with 8 bases fitting TRBD2. Per germline, CDR1 SGHNT and CDR2 YENEEA. Trimming cost V 0 bases and J 2 bases; bases outside gene matches: 6. CDR3 length: 17 residues. CDR3 sequence: CASSLDPGGAAYNEQFF. CDR3 sequence (DNA): TGTGCCAGCAGCTTAGATCCGGGGGGGGCGGCCTACAATGAGCAGTTCTTC.

This clonotype was observed a few times. A much larger clonotype is one base distant, so this may be a read error. This rearrangement joins TRBV11-2 to TRBJ1-3, with a weak D call TRBD1 (6 bases). In germline, CDR1 is SGHAT, CDR2 FQNNGV. This CDR3 contains 15 residues. CDR3 bases: TGTGCCAGCAGGGGACTCAGGGGCTCTGGAGACACCATATATTTT. Residues: CASRGLRGSGDTIYF. Complete variable domain (other parts from reference TRBV11-2 and TRBJ1-3): EAGVAQSPRYKIIEKRQSVAFWCNPISGHATLYWYQQILGQGPKLLIQFQNNGVVDDSQLPKDRFSAERLKGVDSTLKIQPAKLEDSAVYLCASRGLRGSGDTIYFGEGSWLTVV.

Remarks on this clonotype: Being one base from a much bigger clone, this may be a read error. The genes are TRBV3-1 and TRBJ2-4; no reliable D call. CDR1 is LGHDT and CDR2 is YNNKEL in the germline V gene (reference sequence). The CDR3 is 14 amino acids. CDR3 region: CASSQQVQKNVQYF. CDR3 coding DNA: TGTGCCAGCAGCCAACAGGTCCAGAAAAACGTTCAGTACTTC.

The chain joins TRBV30 to TRBJ2-2; TRBD1 matches 7 bases. Germline lookup yields CDR1 GTSNPN and CDR2 SVGIG (reference sequence). The J segment lost 2 bases and the V segment lost 8 bases, leaving 8 bases of the junction unmatched. This CDR3 has 14 amino acids. The CDR3 nucleotides are TGTGCCGGGAATACAGGGGTCAACACCGGGGAGCTGTTTTTT. Amino acid sequence: CAGNTGVNTGELFF.

This clonotype was seen only a few times. The chain couples TRBV10-3 to TRBJ2-1, with 12 bases fitting TRBD1. V dropped 7 bases and J dropped 8; count of bases not matched to a gene: 3. Germline V gene sequence: CDR1 ENHRY, CDR2 SYGVKD. This CDR3 is built from 13 residues. CDR3 bases: TGTGCCATCATGGGACAGGGGGCCTATGAGCAGTTCTTC. Protein product: CAIMGQGAYEQFF.

This clonotype showed up just once. The chain is built from TRBV12-5 and TRBJ2-1; 10 nucleotides agree with TRBD1. This CDR3 has 15 residues. Losses at the gene ends were 6 bases for V and 0 bases for J; bases not matched to a gene: 2. Looked up from germline, CDR1 is LGHNT and CDR2 is FRNRAP. The CDR3 protein is CASGRTGGSYNEQFF. In DNA form, the CDR3 reads TGTGCTAGTGGCCGGACAGGGGGCTCCTACAATGAGCAGTTCTTC.

This clonotype was found a few times. The V call is TRBV5-4, the J call TRBJ1-3; D ambiguous. The CDR3 is 14 amino acids. V lost 0 bases, J lost 4 bases, and 8 bases lay in between. Germline CDR1 SGHNT, CDR2 YYREEE (reference sequence). CDR3 DNA: TGTGCCAGCAGCTTGGCCCCCCCGGGAAACACCATATATTTT. Translating it yields CASSLAPPGNTIYF.

This clonotype was observed many times. J is TRBJ2-1 and V is TRBV19, with D perhaps being TRBD1 or TRBD2 (6 bases each). Per the germline V gene, CDR1 is LNHDA and CDR2 is SQIVND (reference sequence). Trimming removed 2 bases from V and 5 bases from J, with 16 bases in between. This CDR3 region has 16 residues. For the CDR3, the DNA is TGTGCCAGTAGTATACTGGGGGGCCTCGTGAACAATGAGCAGTTCTTC. It yields the protein CASSILGGLVNNEQFF.

This clonotype was observed at least ten times. The chain is built from TRBV12-3 or TRBV12-4 and TRBJ1-2, with D unresolved. V lost 5 bases to trimming and J lost 8 bases, with 15 bases between them. The CDR3 is made up of 13 amino acids. Here the CDR3 reads CASSKDGLRGYTF. In DNA form, the CDR3 reads TGTGCCAGCAGTAAGGACGGGCTTCGGGGCTACACCTTC.

This clonotype was observed many times. The chain uses TRBV3-1 and TRBJ1-1; D is perhaps TRBD1 (6 bases). The CDR3 extends over 16 amino acids. CDR1 and CDR2 from the germline V gene are LGHDT and YNNKEL (reference sequence). V was shortened by 2 bases and J by 3 bases, with 16 bases between the two germline ends. The CDR3 spells CASSQIGRGADTEAFF. The CDR3 DNA reads TGTGCCAGCAGCCAAATAGGCAGGGGCGCGGACACTGAAGCTTTCTTT.

Notes on this clonotype: A single base separates this from a much larger clone, so it may be a read error. The CDR3 spells CASRQSGGANKNIQYF. The CDR3 region has the DNA TGTGCCAGCAGGCAATCAGGGGGGGCTAACAAAAACATTCAGTACTTC. The V and J genes are TRBV27 and TRBJ2-4; either TRBD1 or TRBD2 may fit D (7 bases each). Looked up from germline, CDR1 is MNHEY and CDR2 is SMNVEV (reference sequence). The ends were cut back, 6 bases at V and 3 bases at J, with 18 bases in the middle. This CDR3 region has 16 residues.

Many counts were recorded for this clonotype. The DNA of the CDR3 is TGTGCCAGCAGCCAAGTGGTCGCAATTAATGAAAAACTGTTTTTT. Amino acids: CASSQVVAINEKLFF. The rearrangement uses TRBV14 and TRBJ1-4, with D hard to call. Germline V gene data show CDR1 as SGHDN and CDR2 as FVKESK. The ends were cut back, 1 base at V and 4 bases at J, with 10 bases in the middle. This CDR3 has 15 amino acids.

In its sample, this clonotype was seen a few times. J is TRBJ2-2 and V is TRBV9, with D possibly called TRBD1 or TRBD2 (5 bases each). Germline lookup yields CDR1 SGDLS and CDR2 YYNGEE. V was shortened by 1 base and J by 4 bases, with 11 bases between the two germline ends. The CDR3 length is 15 residues. The CDR3: CASSVYAGSTGELFF. CDR3 DNA sequence: TGTGCCAGCAGCGTATACGCAGGGAGCACCGGGGAGCTGTTTTTT.